This passage covers 13 T cell receptor beta chains from one sample sequenced in a study of blood T cell repertoires in COVID-19. Using immunoSEQ multiplex PCR, the repertoire was profiled, and TCRdb retains in-frame clones only, with some absent. The sample comprises roughly 150,000 clones, about 80% of which are singletons, and approximately 11% rests with the top ten. Material for sequencing was peripheral blood. The receptor source for this set is a man between 65 and 85 years old with active or convalescent COVID-19.

This clone was counted only a few times. This chain uses TRBV28 with TRBJ1-2; possibly TRBD1 for D (6 bases). V lost 7 bases and J 6 bases, leaving 15 bases between the germline ends. Germline values: CDR1 MDHEN, CDR2 SYDVKM. CDR3 size: 13 residues. DNA for the CDR3: TGTGCCAGCACCCAGAGACAGGAGGATGGCTACACCTTC. Its protein product is CASTQRQEDGYTF.

The chain couples TRBV6-5 to TRBJ1-5; the match to TRBD1 covers 8 bases. Germline V gene data show CDR1 as MNHEY and CDR2 as SVGAGI. There are 15 residues in the CDR3. The trim removed 6 bases at V and 4 bases at J, leaving 8 bases unmatched. The CDR3 DNA is TGTGCCAGCAGCCCAGACAGGGGTAGGAATCAGCCCCAGCATTTT. It is translated as CASSPDRGRNQPQHF.

This clone was counted between two and nine times. The chain recombines TRBV7-9 with TRBJ1-3; a weak D match, TRBD1 (6 bases). Germline-derived CDR1 and CDR2 are SEHNR and FQNEAQ (reference sequence). V was trimmed by 5 bases and J by 6 bases, leaving 11 bases between them. The CDR3 consists of 13 residues. The CDR3 coding sequence is TGTGCCAGCAGCCGGGACAACATAAACACCATATATTTT. Amino acids: CASSRDNINTIYF.

Worth noting for this clone: The sample contains more than one DNA sequence encoding this CDR3. V and J are TRBV6-5 and TRBJ1-5; 8 nucleotides match TRBD1. The CDR3 consists of 14 residues. V trimming: 2 bases; J trimming: 7 bases; junction bases outside the gene matches: 4. CDR1 is MNHEY and CDR2 is SVGAGI in the germline V gene. The CDR3 DNA is TGTGCCAGCAGTTACACCGGACAGGGACAGCCCCAGCATTTT. Translated, it gives CASSYTGQGQPQHF.

The chain employs TRBV2 and TRBJ2-5, with TRBD1 matching 7 bases. Trimming at V came to 7 bases and at J to 0 bases, leaving 20 bases not matched to a gene. CDR3 length equals 19 residues. CDR1 and CDR2 (germline): SNHLY, FYNNEI. The CDR3 protein is CASIWAGGFSQKDQETQYF. CDR3 DNA sequence: TGTGCCAGCATTTGGGCAGGGGGTTTTTCGCAAAAAGACCAAGAGACCCAGTACTTC. The full variable domain, completed using reference TRBV2 and TRBJ2-5, is EPEVTQTPSHQVTQMGQEVILRCVPISNHLYFYWYRQILGQKVEFLVSFYNNEISEKSEIFDDQFSVERPDGSNFTLKIRSTKLEDSAMYFCASIWAGGFSQKDQETQYFGPGTRLLVL.

The rearrangement uses TRBV2 and TRBJ1-5, with D unclear. V lost 8 bases to trimming and J lost 3 bases, with 8 bases between them. Germline V gene sequence: CDR1 SNHLY, CDR2 FYNNEI. There are 12 residues in the CDR3. DNA of the CDR3: TGTGCCAGCGGAGGCCTCAATCAGCCCCAGCATTTT. This gives the protein CASGGLNQPQHF.

The V call is TRBV12-5, the J call TRBJ1-1, with D hard to call. Trimming removed 8 bases at V and 4 bases at J, with 11 bases between. In germline, CDR1 is LGHNT, CDR2 FRNRAP. The CDR3 runs to 12 residues. CDR3 protein: CASCLEGTEAFF. The CDR3 coding sequence is TGTGCTAGTTGCCTGGAGGGCACTGAAGCTTTCTTT.

This clone was detected a few times. This rearrangement joins TRBV5-6 to TRBJ1-1; 9 bases are shared with TRBD1. Germline assignment: CDR1 SGHDT and CDR2 YYEEEE. The CDR3 has 14 residues. After removal of 4 bases from V and 4 bases from J, the junction contained 5 bases not matched to a gene. CDR3 sequence (DNA): TGTGCCAGCAGCCCGGACAGGGGAACCACTGAAGCTTTCTTT. This gives the protein CASSPDRGTTEAFF.

The V and J genes are TRBV7-9 and TRBJ2-2; 8 nucleotides line up with TRBD1. The V gene's germline CDR1 is SEHNR and CDR2 FQNEAQ (reference sequence). Trimming took 7 bases from V and 5 from J; bases not matched to a gene: 9. CDR3 length equals 15 residues. The CDR3 here is CASNTRGTGTGELFF. CDR3 sequence (DNA): TGTGCCAGCAACACACGGGGGACAGGAACCGGGGAGCTGTTTTTT.

The CDR3, as DNA: TGCAGCGTTGAACAGGGGGCTGAAAAACTGTTTTTT. It translates to CSVEQGAEKLFF. The V and J genes are TRBV29-1 and TRBJ1-4; 8 bases are a match to TRBD1. This CDR3 comprises 12 residues. The V segment lost 2 bases and the J segment 7 bases; nucleotides outside the gene matches: 0. Germline CDR1 and CDR2: SQVTM and ANQGSEA.

CDR3 in DNA: TGTGCCAGCAGTTCCCGTGGAGGCCCTATGAACACTGAAGCTTTCTTT. This codes for CASSSRGGPMNTEAFF. The rearrangement joins TRBV6-5 to TRBJ1-1; D ambiguous. In germline, CDR1 is MNHEY, CDR2 SVGAGI. The CDR3 covers 16 residues. V lost 4 bases and J 0 bases, leaving 15 bases between the germline ends.

The genes are TRBV4-3 and TRBJ2-1; no clear D gene. CDR3 length: 15 amino acids. Per germline, CDR1 LGHNA and CDR2 YSLEER. The germline V and J ends were trimmed by 0 bases and 2 bases, with 8 bases remaining between them. In DNA, the CDR3 is TGCGCCAGCAGCCAAGATCTAATTCCCTACAATGAGCAGTTCTTC. This encodes CASSQDLIPYNEQFF.

The chain couples TRBV5-4 to TRBJ2-2, with 8 bases identical to TRBD2. Unmatched junction bases numbered 10, after V lost 3 bases and J lost 6 bases. Germline V gives CDR1 SGHNT, CDR2 YYREEE (reference sequence). CDR3 size: 16 residues. The CDR3 is CASSSLGGRRAGELFF. In DNA, the CDR3 is TGTGCCAGCAGCTCCTTGGGCGGGAGGAGGGCCGGGGAGCTGTTTTTT.